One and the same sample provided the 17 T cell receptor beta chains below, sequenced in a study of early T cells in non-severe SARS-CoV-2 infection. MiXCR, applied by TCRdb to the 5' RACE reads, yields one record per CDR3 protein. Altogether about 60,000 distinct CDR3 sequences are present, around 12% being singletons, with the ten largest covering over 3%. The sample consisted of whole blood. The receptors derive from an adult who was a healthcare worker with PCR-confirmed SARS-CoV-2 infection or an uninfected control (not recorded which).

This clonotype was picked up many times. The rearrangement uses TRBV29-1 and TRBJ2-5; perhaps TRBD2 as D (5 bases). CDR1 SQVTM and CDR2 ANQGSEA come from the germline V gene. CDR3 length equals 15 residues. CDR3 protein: CGVRVPSGLEETQYF. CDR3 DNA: TGCGGGGTAAGGGTCCCGAGCGGACTGGAAGAGACCCAGTACTTC.

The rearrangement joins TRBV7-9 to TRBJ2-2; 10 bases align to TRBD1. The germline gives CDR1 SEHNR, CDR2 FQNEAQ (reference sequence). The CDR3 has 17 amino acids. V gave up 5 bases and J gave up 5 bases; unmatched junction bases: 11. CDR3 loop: CASSDPTGTGETGELFF. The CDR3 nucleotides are TGTGCCAGCAGCGACCCCACCGGGACAGGGGAAACCGGGGAGCTGTTTTTT.

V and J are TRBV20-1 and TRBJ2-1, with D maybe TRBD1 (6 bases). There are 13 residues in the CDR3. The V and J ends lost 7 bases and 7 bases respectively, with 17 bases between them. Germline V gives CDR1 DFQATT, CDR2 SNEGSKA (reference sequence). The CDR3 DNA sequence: TGCAGTGGCGTCTCAAGGGGGATGAATGAGCAGTTCTTC. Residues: CSGVSRGMNEQFF.

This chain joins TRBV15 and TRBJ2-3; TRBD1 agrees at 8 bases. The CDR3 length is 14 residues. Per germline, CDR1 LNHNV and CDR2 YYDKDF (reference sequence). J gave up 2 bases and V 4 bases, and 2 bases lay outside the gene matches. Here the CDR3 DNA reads TGTGCCACCAGCAAGGACAGGGCCACAGATACGCAGTATTTT. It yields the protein CATSKDRATDTQYF.

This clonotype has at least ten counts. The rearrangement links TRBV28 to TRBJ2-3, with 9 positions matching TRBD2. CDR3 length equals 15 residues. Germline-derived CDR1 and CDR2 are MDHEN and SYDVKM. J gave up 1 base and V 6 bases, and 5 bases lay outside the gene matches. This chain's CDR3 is CASSDGTSRTDTQYF. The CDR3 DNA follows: TGTGCCAGCAGCGATGGGACTAGCCGCACAGATACGCAGTATTTT.

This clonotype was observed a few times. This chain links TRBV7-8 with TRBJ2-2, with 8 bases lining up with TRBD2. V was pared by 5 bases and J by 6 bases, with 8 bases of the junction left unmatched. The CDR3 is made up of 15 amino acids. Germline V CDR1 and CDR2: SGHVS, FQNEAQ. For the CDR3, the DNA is TGTGCCAGCAGCCCATCAGCGGGAGTAGCCGGGGAGCTGTTTTTT. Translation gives CASSPSAGVAGELFF. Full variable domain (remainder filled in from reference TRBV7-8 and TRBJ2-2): GAGVSQSPRYKVAKRGQDVALRCDPISGHVSLFWYQQALGQGPEFLTYFQNEAQLDKSGLPSDRFFAERPEGSVSTLKIQRTQQEDSAVYLCASSPSAGVAGELFFGEGSRLTVL.

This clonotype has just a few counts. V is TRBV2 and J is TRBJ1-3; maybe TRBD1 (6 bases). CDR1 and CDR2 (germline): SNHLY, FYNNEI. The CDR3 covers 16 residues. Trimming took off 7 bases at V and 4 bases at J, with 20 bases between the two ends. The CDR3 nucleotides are TGTGCCAGCAAGATCGGACAGCAACTCTCAGGAAACACCATATATTTT. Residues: CASKIGQQLSGNTIYF. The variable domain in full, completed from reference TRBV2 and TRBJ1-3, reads EPEVTQTPSHQVTQMGQEVILRCVPISNHLYFYWYRQILGQKVEFLVSFYNNEISEKSEIFDDQFSVERPDGSNFTLKIRSTKLEDSAMYFCASKIGQQLSGNTIYFGEGSWLTVV.

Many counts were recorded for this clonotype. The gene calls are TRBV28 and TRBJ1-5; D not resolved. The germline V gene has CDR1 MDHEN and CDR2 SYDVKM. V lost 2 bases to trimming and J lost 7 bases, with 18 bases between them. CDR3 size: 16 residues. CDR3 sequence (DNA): TGTGCCAGCAGTTTAAATAGCGTCCAGACAAGGCAGCCCCAGCATTTT. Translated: CASSLNSVQTRQPQHF.

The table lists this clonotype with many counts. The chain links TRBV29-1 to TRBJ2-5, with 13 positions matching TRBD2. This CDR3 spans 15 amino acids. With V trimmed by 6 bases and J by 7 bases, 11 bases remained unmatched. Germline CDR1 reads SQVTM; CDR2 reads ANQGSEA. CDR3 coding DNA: TGCAGCGTCGTAATACTAGCGGGAGGGCGATGGACCCAGTACTTC. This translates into CSVVILAGGRWTQYF.

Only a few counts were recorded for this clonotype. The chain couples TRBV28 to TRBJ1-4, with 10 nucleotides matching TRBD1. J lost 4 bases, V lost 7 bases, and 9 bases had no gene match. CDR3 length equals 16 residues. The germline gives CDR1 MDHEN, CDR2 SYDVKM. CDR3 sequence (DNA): TGTGCCAGCACACCGATCCGGACAGGGGGTAATGAAAAACTGTTTTTT. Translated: CASTPIRTGGNEKLFF.

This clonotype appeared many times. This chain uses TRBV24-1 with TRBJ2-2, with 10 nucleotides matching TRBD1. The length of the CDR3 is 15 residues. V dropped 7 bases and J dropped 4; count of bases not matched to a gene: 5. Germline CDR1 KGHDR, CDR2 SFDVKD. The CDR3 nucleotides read TGTGCCACCAGACAAGGGGACAGGGGCACCGGGGAGCTGTTTTTT. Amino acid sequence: CATRQGDRGTGELFF.

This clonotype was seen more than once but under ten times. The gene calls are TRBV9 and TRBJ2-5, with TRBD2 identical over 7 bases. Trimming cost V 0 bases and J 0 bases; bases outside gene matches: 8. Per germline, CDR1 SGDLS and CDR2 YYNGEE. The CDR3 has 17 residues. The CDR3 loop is CASSVAGASGNQETQYF. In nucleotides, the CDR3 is TGTGCCAGCAGCGTAGCTGGGGCTAGCGGTAACCAAGAGACCCAGTACTTC.

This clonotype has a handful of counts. CDR3 sequence reads: CASSPQSGSGEQYF. The CDR3 DNA reads as TGTGCCAGCTCACCACAGAGCGGGAGTGGCGAGCAGTACTTC. The chain links TRBV18 to TRBJ2-7, with 8 bases that match TRBD2. The CDR3 is made up of 14 amino acids. The ends lost 1 base at V and 6 bases at J; junction bases unmatched: 5. Looked up from germline, CDR1 is KGHSH and CDR2 is LQKENI.

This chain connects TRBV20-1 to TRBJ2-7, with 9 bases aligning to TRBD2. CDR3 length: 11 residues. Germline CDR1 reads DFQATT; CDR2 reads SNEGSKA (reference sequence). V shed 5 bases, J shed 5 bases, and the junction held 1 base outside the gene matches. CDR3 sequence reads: CSARGRDEQYF. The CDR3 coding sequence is TGCAGTGCTCGCGGGAGGGACGAGCAGTACTTC.

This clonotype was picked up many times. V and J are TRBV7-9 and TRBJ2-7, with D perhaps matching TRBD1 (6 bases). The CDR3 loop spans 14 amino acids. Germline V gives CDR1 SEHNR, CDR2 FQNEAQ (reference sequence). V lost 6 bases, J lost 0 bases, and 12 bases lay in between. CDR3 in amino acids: CASRPRTASYEQYF. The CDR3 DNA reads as TGTGCCAGCAGACCCCGGACAGCCTCCTACGAGCAGTACTTC.

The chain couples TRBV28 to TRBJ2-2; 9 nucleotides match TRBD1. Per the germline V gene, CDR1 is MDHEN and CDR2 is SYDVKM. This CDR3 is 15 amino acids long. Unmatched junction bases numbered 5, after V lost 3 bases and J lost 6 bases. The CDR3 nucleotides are TGTGCCAGCAGTTTGAACAGGGGGCGTTCCGGGGAGCTGTTTTTT. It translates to CASSLNRGRSGELFF.

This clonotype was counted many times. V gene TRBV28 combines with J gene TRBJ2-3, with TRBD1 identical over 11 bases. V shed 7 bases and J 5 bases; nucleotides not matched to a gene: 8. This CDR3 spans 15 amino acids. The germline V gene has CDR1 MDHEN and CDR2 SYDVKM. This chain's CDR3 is CASTLRGTGGDTQYF. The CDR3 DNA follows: TGTGCCAGCACCCTCAGAGGGACAGGGGGAGATACGCAGTATTTT. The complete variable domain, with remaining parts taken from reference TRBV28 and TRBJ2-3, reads DVKVTQSSRYLVKRTGEKVFLECVQDMDHENMFWYRQDPGLGLRLIYFSYDVKMKEKGDIPEGYSVSREKKERFSLILESASTNQTSMYLCASTLRGTGGDTQYFGPGTRLTVL.